This T cell receptor (beta chain) was sequenced during a study of T cell changes during pregnancy in multiple sclerosis. Clones were sequenced by immunoSEQ multiplex PCR, and TCRdb holds only the in-frame ones, with some missing. The data hold roughly 100,000 clones, with roughly nine tenths observed a single time. The germline V gene has CDR1 SGHVS and CDR2 FNYEAQ. The V gene lost 1 base and the J gene lost 2 bases, with 9 bases spanning the gap. The CDR3 runs to 16 residues. The chain carries TRBV7-6 and TRBJ1-6; no clear D gene. Sample: peripheral blood, taken in the second trimester of pregnancy. This receptor was identified in a female donor in good health, enrolled as a control in a pregnancy study. As DNA, the CDR3 is TGTGCCAGCAGCTTAGTGGATAGCCCCTATAATTCACCCCTCCACTTT. This encodes CASSLVDSPYNSPLHF.